This TCR beta chain was retrieved from a study of T cell repertoires in cytomegalovirus infection. On the study more broadly: TCR beta signatures that were public indicated CMV infection and matching HLA type.

General study findings and limits: Dominating the ex vivo response were TCR beta clonotypes that were CMV-specific and HLA-C-restricted. Identification of carriers of CMV plus the relevant HLA was achieved through cumulative public TCR beta family frequency.

As concerns this clonotype: What it binds is unknown.

Each CDR3 protein is one row after TCRdb ran MiXCR on the reads. The profile shows over 150,000 distinct CDR3 sequences, roughly 19% of them singletons. The TCR originated in a human donor in good health (CMV status not recorded). Some clones in this sample may be carry-over from other donors' samples. The sequencing sample was made of PBMCs.

CDR3 sequence reads: CASSLKPSGAFF. CDR3 nucleotide sequence: TGTGCCAGCAGCTTAAAACCCAGCGGCGCTTTCTTT. The chain uses TRBV13 and TRBJ1-1; D is unclear. V gave up 2 bases and J gave up 11 bases, with 12 bases separating them. The CDR3 has 12 amino acids. Germline V CDR1 and CDR2: PRHDT, FYEKMQ (reference sequence). The full variable domain, its missing parts supplied by reference TRBV13 and TRBJ1-1, is AAGVIQSPRHLIKEKRETATLKCYPIPRHDTVYWYQQGPGQDPQFLISFYEKMQSDKGSIPDRFSAQQFSDYHSELNMSSLELGDSALYFCASSLKPSGAFFGQGTRLTVV.